The clone carrying this T cell receptor (beta chain) has a count of ten or more. This record comes from a study of low-dose radiotherapy and immunotherapy resistance in tumors. Turning to the study itself: Each patient was administered nivolumab intravenously at 240 mg, which was a flat dose, every two weeks, along with intravenous ipilimumab at 1 mg/kg every six weeks.

TCR amplification ran approximately 20 PCR cycles using constant-region and V-primer adapter primers. TCRdb analysed the reads with MiXCR anew, one entry per CDR3 protein. Here the sample spans roughly 48,000 distinct CDR3 sequences, approximately 31% being singletons. The germline gives CDR1 SGHTA, CDR2 FQGNSA. This CDR3 is built from 12 residues. Trimming cost V 6 bases and J 7 bases; bases outside gene matches: 5. Time point noted: after trial treatment. Treatment described: LDRT plus nivolumab, ipilimumab, low-dose cyclophosphamide and aspirin (RACIN trial). Along with nivolumab and ipilimumab, donors received aspirin, low-dose cyclophosphamide and low-dose radiotherapy.

The V gene is TRBV7-2, the J gene TRBJ2-7, with TRBD2 matching over 8 bases. The input for sequencing was PBMCs, taken after low-dose radiotherapy plus immunotherapy. This sequence was found in a male donor with rectosigmoid adenocarcinoma. The DNA of the CDR3 is TGTGCCAGCAGTACTGAGCGGGGGGAGCAGTACTTC. As protein: CASSTERGEQYF.